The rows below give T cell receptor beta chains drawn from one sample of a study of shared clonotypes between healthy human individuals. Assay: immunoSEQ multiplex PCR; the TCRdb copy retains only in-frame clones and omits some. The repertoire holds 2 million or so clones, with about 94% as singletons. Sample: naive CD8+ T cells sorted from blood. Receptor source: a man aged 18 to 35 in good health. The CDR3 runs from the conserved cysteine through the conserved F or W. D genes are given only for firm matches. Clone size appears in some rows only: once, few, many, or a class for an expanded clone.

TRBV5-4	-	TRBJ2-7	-	TGTGCCAGCAGCTTGTTTGGGAGCAAGCTAGACGAGCAGTACTTC	CASSLFGSKLDEQYF
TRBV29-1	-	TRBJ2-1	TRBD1	TGCAGCGTTGAAGATCTGGGCAGGGGGAATGAGCAGTTCTTC	CSVEDLGRGNEQFF
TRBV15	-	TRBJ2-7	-	TGTGCCACCAGCCTAAAGGTGACTGACGAGCAGTACTTC	CATSLKVTDEQYF
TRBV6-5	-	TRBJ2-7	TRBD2	TGTGCCAGCACCCAAGCGGGAGGGAGCGAGCAGTACTTC	CASTQAGGSEQYF
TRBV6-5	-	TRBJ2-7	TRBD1	TGTGCCAGCAGGGGACAGGGGGCGTGGGAGCAGTACTTC	CASRGQGAWEQYF
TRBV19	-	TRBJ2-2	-	TGTGCCAGTAGTATCCTCGGTGGGGCGATCGGGGAGCTGTTTTTT	CASSILGGAIGELFF
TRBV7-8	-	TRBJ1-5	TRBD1	TGTGCCAGCAGCTATGGGACAGATCAGCCCCAGCATTTT	CASSYGTDQPQHF
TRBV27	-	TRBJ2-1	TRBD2	TGTGCCAGCAGTTTATCCAGCGGGAGATCCTACAATGAGCAGTTCTTC	CASSLSSGRSYNEQFF
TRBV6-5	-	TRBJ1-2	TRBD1	TGTGCCAGCAGTCCCGGACAGGGGCATGGCTACACCTTC	CASSPGQGHGYTF
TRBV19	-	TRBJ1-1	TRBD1	TGTGCCAGTAGTGAGGTCGGGAGGGGGCAAGAAGCTTTCTTT	CASSEVGRGQEAFF
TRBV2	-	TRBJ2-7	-	TGTGCCAGCACGGAACCTCTCTCCTACGAGCAGTACTTC	CASTEPLSYEQYF
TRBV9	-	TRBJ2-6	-	TGTGCCAGCAGCGTAGAGGCCTCTGGGGCCAACGTCCTGACTTTC	CASSVEASGANVLTF
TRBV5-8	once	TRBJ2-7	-	TGTGCCAGCAGCTTGTACCTAGCTCTCGAGCAGTACTTC	CASSLYLALEQYF
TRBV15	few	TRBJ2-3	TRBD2	TGTGCCACCAGCAGAGAGACTAGCGGGAGCACAGATACGCAGTATTTT	CATSRETSGSTDTQYF
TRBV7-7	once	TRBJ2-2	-	TGTGCTAGCAGCTTAGAGGTTGGGTGGAACACCGGGGAGCTGTTTTTT	CASSLEVGWNTGELFF
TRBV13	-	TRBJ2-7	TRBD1	TGTGCCAGCAGCCCGTGGGACAGGGGGCCTAACGAGCAGTACTTC	CASSPWDRGPNEQYF
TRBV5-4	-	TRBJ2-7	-	TGTGCCAGCAGCTTGGCCGTCGACGAGCAGTACTTC	CASSLAVDEQYF
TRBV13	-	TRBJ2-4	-	TGTGCCAGCAGCTTACAGGGCGTGAAAAACATTCAGTACTTC	CASSLQGVKNIQYF
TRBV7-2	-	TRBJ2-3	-	TGTGCCAGCAGCCCTGGGGGGCTCAGTGGCACAGATACGCAGTATTTT	CASSPGGLSGTDTQYF
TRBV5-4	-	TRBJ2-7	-	TGTGCCAGCAGCTTCCAGGGAACTCCCTACGAGCAGTACTTC	CASSFQGTPYEQYF
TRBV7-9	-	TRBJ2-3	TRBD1	TGTGCCAGCAGCTTAGAGGACAGGGGTGGGAGCACAGATACGCAGTATTTT	CASSLEDRGGSTDTQYF
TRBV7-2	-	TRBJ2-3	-	TGTGCCAGCAGCCCAGGAGCTCTTGGGAGCACAGATACGCAGTATTTT	CASSPGALGSTDTQYF
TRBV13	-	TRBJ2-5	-	TGTGCCAGCAGCCCCCGGGACACAGAAGAGACCCAGTACTTC	CASSPRDTEETQYF
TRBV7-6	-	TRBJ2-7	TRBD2	TGTGCCAGCAGCTTAGAGGGAGGGGATTACGAGCAGTACTTC	CASSLEGGDYEQYF
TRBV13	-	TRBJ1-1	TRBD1	TGTGCCAGCAGCTTAGACAGGGGGAGGGACACTGAAGCTTTCTTT	CASSLDRGRDTEAFF
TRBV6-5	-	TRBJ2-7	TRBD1	TGTGCCAGCAGTGGGGACAGCTACTACTACGAGCAGTACTTC	CASSGDSYYYEQYF
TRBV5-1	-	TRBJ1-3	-	TGCGCCAGCAGCTTCCTTGGAGGGCTGCCTGGAAACACCATATATTTT	CASSFLGGLPGNTIYF
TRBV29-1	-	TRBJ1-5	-	TGCAGCGTTGAATTTTCAGGGGCCGGTCAGCCCCAGCATTTT	CSVEFSGAGQPQHF
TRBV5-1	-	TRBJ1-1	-	TGCGCCAGCAGCGAGAGTTATTGGTTAAACACTGAAGCTTTCTTT	CASSESYWLNTEAFF
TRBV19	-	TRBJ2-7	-	TGTGCCAGTAGTATAGAGTCGGGCGGCGCCTACGAGCAGTACTTC	CASSIESGGAYEQYF
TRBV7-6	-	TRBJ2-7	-	TGTGCCAGCAGCCCCGGAGGGGGTGCCTCCTACGAGCAGTACTTC	CASSPGGGASYEQYF
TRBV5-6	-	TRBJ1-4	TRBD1	TGTGCCAGCAGCCAGGAGCCGGGACAGGGAAATGAAAAACTGTTTTTT	CASSQEPGQGNEKLFF
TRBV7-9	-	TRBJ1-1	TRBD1	TGTGCCAGCAGAACGGACAGGGACGAAGCTTTCTTT	CASRTDRDEAFF
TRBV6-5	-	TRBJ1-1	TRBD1	TGTGCCAGCAGTCTGGGGACAGCCACTGAAGCTTTCTTT	CASSLGTATEAFF
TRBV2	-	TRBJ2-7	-	TGTGCCAGCGTCGGGGCAGACTACGAGCAGTACTTC	CASVGADYEQYF
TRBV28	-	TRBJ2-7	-	TGTGCCAGCAGTTTGGTCACTCCCTCCTACGAGCAGTACTTC	CASSLVTPSYEQYF
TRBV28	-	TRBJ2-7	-	TGTGCCAGCAGTTTAAGGCTAGCGAGAGGCGAGCAGTACTTC	CASSLRLARGEQYF
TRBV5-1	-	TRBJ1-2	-	TGCGCCAGCAACCCGGGGGGAGAGGACTATGGCTACACCTTC	CASNPGGEDYGYTF
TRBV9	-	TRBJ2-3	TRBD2	TGTGCCAGCAGTGTTAGCGGGAGTTGGGGCACAGATACGCAGTATTTT	CASSVSGSWGTDTQYF
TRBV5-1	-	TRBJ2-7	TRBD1	TGCGCCAGCAGCTTGGACGTCAGGGGGACCTCGATTCCCTACGAGCAGTACTTC	CASSLDVRGTSIPYEQYF
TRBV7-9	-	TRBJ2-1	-	TGTGCCAGCAGCTTATCAACCGTCCATGAGCAGTTCTTC	CASSLSTVHEQFF
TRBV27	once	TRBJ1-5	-	TGTGCCAGCAGTCCAAATGGGGCTAGCAATCAGCCCCAGCATTTT	CASSPNGASNQPQHF
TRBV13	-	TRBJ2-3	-	TGTGCCAGCAGCCCACACGGGTCCGGAGGCACAGATACGCAGTATTTT	CASSPHGSGGTDTQYF
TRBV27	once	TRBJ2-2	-	TGTGCCAGCACCAAACAGGGTGGAGGGACCGGGGAGCTGTTTTTT	CASTKQGGGTGELFF
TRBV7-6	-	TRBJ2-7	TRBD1	TGTGCCAGCAGCTTCACAGGGGCCCACGAGCAGTACTTC	CASSFTGAHEQYF
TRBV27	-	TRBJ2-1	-	TGTGCCAGCAGTTTCTCGGCCTACAATGAGCAGTTCTTC	CASSFSAYNEQFF
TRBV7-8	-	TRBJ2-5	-	TGTGCCAGCAGCTTATTGCGGGGCCAAGAGACCCAGTACTTC	CASSLLRGQETQYF
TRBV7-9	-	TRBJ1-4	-	TGTGCCAGCAGCTTAGGGGGGGATGAAAAACTGTTTTTT	CASSLGGDEKLFF
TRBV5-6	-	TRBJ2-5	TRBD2	TGTGCCAGCAGCTTGGCTATGCGGGAGGGCCTCGAGACCCAGTACTTC	CASSLAMREGLETQYF
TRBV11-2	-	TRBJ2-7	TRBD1	TGTGCCAGCAGCTCCCTCCGGGACAGGGGGGTCTACGAGCAGTACTTC	CASSSLRDRGVYEQYF
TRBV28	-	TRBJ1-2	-	TGTGCCAGCAGTTTAAGGACATACTACTATGGCTACACCTTC	CASSLRTYYYGYTF
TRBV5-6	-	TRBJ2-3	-	TGTGCCAGCAGCAAAGGAGCGGGTTCAAGGTCCGGCACAGATACGCAGTATTTT	CASSKGAGSRSGTDTQYF
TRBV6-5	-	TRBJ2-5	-	TGTGCCAGCAGTACGGGGAGTAACCAAGAGACCCAGTACTTC	CASSTGSNQETQYF
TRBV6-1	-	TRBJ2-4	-	TGTGCCAGCAGTGAAGCCGCCGTCCAAGTTCAGGACATTCAGTACTTC	CASSEAAVQVQDIQYF
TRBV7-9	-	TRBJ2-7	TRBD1	TGTGCCAGCAGCGGAACAGGGGGTCCTTCCTACGAGCAGTACTTC	CASSGTGGPSYEQYF
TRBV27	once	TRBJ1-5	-	TGTGCCAGCAGTGGGGGGGCTCCCAATCAGCCCCAGCATTTT	CASSGGAPNQPQHF